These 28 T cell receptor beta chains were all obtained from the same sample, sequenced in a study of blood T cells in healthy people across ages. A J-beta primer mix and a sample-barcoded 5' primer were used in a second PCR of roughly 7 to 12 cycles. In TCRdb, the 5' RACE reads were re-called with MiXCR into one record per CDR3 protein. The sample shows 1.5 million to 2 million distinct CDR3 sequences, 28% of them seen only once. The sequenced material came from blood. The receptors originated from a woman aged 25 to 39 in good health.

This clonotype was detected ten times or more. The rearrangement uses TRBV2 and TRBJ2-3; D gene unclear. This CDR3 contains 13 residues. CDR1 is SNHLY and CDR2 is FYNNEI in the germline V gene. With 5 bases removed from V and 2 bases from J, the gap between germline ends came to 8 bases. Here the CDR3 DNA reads TGTGCCAGCAGTCCCGCCTTCACAGATACGCAGTATTTT. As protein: CASSPAFTDTQYF.

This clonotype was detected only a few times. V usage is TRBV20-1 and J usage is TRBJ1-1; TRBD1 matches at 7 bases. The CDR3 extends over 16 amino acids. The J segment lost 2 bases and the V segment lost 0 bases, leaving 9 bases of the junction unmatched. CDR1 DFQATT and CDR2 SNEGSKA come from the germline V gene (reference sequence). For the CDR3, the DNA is TGCAGTGCTAGAGATAGGGGGACAGACCATAACACTGAAGCTTTCTTT. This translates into CSARDRGTDHNTEAFF.

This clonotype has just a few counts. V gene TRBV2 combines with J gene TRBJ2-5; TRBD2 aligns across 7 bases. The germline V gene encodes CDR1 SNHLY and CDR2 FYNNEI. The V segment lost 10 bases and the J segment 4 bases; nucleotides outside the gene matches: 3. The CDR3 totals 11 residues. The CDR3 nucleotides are TGTGCCAATTCGGGGGGAGAGACCCAGTACTTC. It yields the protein CANSGGETQYF. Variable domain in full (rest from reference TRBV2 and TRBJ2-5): EPEVTQTPSHQVTQMGQEVILRCVPISNHLYFYWYRQILGQKVEFLVSFYNNEISEKSEIFDDQFSVERPDGSNFTLKIRSTKLEDSAMYFCANSGGETQYFGPGTRLLVL.

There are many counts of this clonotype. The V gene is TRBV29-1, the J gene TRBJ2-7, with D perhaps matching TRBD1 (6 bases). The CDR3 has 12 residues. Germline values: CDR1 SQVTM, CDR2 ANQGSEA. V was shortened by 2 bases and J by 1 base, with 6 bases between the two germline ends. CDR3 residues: CSVEQGSYEQYF. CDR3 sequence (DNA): TGCAGCGTTGAACAGGGGTCCTACGAGCAGTACTTC.

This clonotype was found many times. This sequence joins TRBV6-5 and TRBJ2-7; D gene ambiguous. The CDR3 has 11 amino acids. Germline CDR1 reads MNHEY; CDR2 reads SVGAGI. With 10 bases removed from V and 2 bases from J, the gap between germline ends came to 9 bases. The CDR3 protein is CATRRAYEQYF. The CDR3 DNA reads TGTGCCACCCGGAGAGCCTACGAGCAGTACTTC.

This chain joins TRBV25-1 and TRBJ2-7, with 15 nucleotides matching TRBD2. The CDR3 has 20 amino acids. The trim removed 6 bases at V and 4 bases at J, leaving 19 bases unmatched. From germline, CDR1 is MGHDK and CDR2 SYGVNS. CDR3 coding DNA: TGTGCCAGCAGCCCTTATCCGGGACTAGCGGGAGGAAGGTTTCGATACGAGCAGTACTTC. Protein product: CASSPYPGLAGGRFRYEQYF.

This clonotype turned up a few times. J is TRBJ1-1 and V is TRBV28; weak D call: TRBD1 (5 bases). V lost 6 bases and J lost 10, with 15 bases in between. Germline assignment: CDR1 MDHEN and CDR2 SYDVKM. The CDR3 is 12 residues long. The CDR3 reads CASRNSRRGAFF. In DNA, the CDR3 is TGTGCCAGCAGGAATTCCCGGAGGGGAGCTTTCTTT.

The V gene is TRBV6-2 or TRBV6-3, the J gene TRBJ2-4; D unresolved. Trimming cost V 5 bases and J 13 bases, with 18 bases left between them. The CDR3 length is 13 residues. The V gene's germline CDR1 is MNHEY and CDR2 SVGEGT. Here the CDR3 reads CASSTGEINEQYF. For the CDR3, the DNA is TGTGCCAGCAGTACCGGTGAGATCAATGAGCAGTACTTC.

As DNA, the CDR3 is TGTGCCATCAGTCTAGGGACCTCTCCTAATGCCTATGGCTACACCTTC. It yields the protein CAISLGTSPNAYGYTF. The chain couples TRBV10-3 to TRBJ1-2, with D maybe TRBD1 (5 bases). The CDR3 has 16 residues. CDR1 is ENHRY and CDR2 is SYGVKD in the germline V gene. Trimming shortened V by 5 bases and J by 4 bases, and 20 bases separated the two germline ends.

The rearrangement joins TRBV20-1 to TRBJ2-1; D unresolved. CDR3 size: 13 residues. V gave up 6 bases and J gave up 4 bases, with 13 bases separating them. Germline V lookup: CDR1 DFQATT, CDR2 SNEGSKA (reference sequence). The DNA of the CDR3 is TGCAGTGCAAAGGGTTGGCGATACAATGAGCAGTTCTTC. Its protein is CSAKGWRYNEQFF.

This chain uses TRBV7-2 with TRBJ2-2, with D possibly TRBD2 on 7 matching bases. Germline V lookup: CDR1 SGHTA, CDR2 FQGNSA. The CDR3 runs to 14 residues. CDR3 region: CAEAGAPYTGELFF. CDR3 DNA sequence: TGTGCAGAGGCGGGGGCCCCGTACACCGGGGAGCTGTTTTTT.

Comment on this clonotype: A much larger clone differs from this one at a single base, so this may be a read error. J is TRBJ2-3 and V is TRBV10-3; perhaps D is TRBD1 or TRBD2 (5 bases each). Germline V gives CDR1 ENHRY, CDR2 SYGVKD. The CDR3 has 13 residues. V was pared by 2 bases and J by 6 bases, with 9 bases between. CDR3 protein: CAISEDGDDTQYF. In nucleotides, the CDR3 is TGTGCCATCAGTGAGGACGGGGACGATACGCAGTATTTT.

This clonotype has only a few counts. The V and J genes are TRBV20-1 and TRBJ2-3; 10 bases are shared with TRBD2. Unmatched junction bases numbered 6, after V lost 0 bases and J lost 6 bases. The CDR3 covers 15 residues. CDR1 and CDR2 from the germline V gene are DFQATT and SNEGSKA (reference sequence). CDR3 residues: CSARDFKRGGDTQYF. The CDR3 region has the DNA TGCAGTGCTAGAGATTTCAAGCGGGGGGGCGATACGCAGTATTTT.

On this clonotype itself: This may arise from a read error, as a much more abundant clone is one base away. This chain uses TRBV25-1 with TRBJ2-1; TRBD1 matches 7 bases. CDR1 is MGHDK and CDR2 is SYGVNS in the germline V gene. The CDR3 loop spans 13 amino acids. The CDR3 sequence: CTSRGTAHNEQFF. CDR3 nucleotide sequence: TGTACCAGCAGGGGGACAGCGCACAATGAGCAGTTCTTC. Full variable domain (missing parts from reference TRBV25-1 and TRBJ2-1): EADIYQTPRYLVIGTGKKITLECSQTMGHDKMYWYQQDPGMELHLIHYSYGVNSTEKGDLSSESTVSRIRTEHFPLTLESARPSHTSQYLCTSRGTAHNEQFFGPGTRLTVL.

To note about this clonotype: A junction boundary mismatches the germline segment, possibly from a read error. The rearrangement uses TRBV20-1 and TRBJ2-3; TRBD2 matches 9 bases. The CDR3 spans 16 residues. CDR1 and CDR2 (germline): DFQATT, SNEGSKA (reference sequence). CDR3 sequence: CSDRDGQRGVTDTQYF. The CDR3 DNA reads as TGCAGTGATAGAGATGGGCAGCGGGGGGTCACAGATACGCAGTATTTT.

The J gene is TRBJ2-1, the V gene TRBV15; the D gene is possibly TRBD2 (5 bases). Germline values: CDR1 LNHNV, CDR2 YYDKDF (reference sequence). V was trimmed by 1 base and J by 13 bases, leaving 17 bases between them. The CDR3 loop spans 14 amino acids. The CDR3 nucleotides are TGTGCCACCAGCAGAGGAGGGTCCCTGGAGACCCAGTTCTTC. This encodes CATSRGGSLETQFF. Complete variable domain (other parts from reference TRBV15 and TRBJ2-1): DAMVIQNPRYQVTQFGKPVTLSCSQTLNHNVMYWYQQKSSQAPKLLFHYYDKDFNNEADTPDNFQSRRPNTSFCFLDIRSPGLGDTAMYLCATSRGGSLETQFFGPGTRLTVL.

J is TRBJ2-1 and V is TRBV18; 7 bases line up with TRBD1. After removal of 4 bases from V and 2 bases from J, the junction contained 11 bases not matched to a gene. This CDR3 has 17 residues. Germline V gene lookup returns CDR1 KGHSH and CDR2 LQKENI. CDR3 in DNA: TGTGCCAGCTCACTACAACAGGCCGGGACAGCCTACAATGAGCAGTTCTTC. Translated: CASSLQQAGTAYNEQFF.

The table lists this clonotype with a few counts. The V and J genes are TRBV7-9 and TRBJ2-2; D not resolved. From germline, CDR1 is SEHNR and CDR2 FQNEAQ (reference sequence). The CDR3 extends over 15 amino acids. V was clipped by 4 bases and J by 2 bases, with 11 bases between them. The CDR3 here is CASSSRTVNTGELFF. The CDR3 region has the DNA TGTGCCAGCAGCTCTAGGACGGTAAACACCGGGGAGCTGTTTTTT.

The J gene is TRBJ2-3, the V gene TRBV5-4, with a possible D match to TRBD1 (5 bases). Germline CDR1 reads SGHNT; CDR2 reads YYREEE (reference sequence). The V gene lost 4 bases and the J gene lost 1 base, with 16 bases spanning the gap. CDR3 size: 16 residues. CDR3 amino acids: CASSTRAGAGTDTQYF. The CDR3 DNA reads TGTGCCAGCAGCACCCGGGCTGGGGCGGGCACAGATACGCAGTATTTT.

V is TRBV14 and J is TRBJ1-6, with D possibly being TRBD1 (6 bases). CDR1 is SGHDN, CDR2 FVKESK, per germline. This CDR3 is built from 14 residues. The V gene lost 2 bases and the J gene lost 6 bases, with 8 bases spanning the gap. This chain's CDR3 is CASSQLRGNSPLHF. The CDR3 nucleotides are TGTGCCAGCAGCCAACTCAGGGGTAATTCACCCCTCCACTTT.

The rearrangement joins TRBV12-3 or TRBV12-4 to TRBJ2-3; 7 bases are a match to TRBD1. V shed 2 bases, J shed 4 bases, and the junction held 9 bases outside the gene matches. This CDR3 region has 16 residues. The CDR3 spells CASSLTSRGGADTQYF. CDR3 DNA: TGTGCCAGCAGTTTAACCTCTAGAGGGGGCGCAGATACGCAGTATTTT.

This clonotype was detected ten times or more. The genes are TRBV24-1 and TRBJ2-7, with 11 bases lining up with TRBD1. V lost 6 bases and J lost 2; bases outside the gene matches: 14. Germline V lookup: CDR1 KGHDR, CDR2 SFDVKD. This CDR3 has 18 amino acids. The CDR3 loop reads CATSHSPGQGAGTYEQYF. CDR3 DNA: TGTGCCACCAGTCACTCGCCAGGACAGGGGGCTGGTACCTACGAGCAGTACTTC.

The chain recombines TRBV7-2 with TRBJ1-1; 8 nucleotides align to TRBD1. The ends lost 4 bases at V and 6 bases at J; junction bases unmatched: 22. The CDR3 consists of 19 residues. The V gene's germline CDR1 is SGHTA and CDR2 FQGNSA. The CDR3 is CASSSSLRQGPFGGSEAFF. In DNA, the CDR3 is TGTGCCAGCAGCTCGTCCCTCCGACAGGGGCCATTCGGTGGGTCTGAAGCTTTCTTT.

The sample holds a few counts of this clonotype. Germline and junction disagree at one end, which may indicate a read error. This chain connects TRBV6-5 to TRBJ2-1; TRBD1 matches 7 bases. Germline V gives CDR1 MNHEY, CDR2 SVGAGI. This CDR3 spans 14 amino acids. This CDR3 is CASSPDRVVNGQFF. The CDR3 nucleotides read TGTGCCAGCAGCCCTGACAGGGTGGTCAATGGGCAGTTCTTC.

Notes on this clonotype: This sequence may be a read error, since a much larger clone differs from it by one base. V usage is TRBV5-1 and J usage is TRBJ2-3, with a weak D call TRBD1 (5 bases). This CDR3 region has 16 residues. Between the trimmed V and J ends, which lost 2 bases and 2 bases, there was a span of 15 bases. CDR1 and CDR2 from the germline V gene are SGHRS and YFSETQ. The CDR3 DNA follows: TGCGCCAGCAGCTTTGGGGCCGATGCTTTCACAGATACGCAGTATTTT. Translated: CASSFGADAFTDTQYF.

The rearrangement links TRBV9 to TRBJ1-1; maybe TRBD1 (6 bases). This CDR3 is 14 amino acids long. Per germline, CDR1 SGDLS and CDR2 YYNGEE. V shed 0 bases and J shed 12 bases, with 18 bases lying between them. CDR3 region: CASSVDLEQGSTFF. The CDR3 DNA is TGTGCCAGCAGCGTAGATTTGGAACAGGGCTCAACTTTCTTT.

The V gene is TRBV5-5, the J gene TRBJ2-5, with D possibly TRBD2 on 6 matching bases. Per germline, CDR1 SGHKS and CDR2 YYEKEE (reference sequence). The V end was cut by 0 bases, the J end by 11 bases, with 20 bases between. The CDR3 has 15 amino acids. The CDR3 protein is CASSLGGSADYGQYF. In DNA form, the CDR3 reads TGTGCCAGCAGCTTGGGAGGATCCGCGGACTACGGGCAGTACTTC. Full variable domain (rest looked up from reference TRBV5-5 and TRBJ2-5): DAGVTQSPTHLIKTRGQQVTLRCSPISGHKSVSWYQQVLGQGPQFIFQYYEKEERGRGNFPDRFSARQFPNYSSELNVNALLLGDSALYLCASSLGGSADYGQYFGPGTRLLVL.

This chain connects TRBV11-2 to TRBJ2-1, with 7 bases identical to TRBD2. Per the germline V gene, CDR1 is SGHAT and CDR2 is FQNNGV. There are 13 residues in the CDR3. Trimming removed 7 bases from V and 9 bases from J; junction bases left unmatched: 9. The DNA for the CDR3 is TGTGCCAGCAACTCGGGGGAGGGGAGTGAGCAGTTCTTC. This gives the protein CASNSGEGSEQFF.